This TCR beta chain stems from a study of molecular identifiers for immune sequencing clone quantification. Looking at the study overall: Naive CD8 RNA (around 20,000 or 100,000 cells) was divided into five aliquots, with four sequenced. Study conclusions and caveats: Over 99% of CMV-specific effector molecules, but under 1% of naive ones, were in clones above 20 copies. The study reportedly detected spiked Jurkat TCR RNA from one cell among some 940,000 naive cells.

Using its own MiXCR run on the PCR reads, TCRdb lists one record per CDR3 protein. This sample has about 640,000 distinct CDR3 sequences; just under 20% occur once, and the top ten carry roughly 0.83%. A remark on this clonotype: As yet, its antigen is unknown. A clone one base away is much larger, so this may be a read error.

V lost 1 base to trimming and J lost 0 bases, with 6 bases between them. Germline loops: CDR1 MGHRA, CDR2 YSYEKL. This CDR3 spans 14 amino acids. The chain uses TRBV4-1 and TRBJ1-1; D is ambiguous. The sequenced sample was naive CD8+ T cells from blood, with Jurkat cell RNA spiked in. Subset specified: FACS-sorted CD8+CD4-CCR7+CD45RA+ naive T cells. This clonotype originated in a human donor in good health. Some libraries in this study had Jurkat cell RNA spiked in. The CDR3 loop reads CASSQAALNTEAFF. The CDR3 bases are TGCGCCAGCAGCCAAGCGGCCCTGAACACTGAAGCTTTCTTT.